The 16 T cell receptor beta chains below come from one sample, sequenced in a study of cytomegalovirus exposure and HLA in healthy donors. Data came from immunoSEQ multiplex PCR; TCRdb stores just in-frame clones and leaves some out. The profile covers 90,000 to 110,000 clones, with roughly 86% appearing a single time and over 3% taken by the ten largest. Sequenced: PBMCs. These receptors all stem from a woman aged 18-35 years in good health and CMV-seropositive.

The chain recombines TRBV28 with TRBJ2-1, with 7 bases identical to TRBD1. CDR1 is MDHEN, CDR2 SYDVKM, per germline. Trimming cost V 4 bases and J 9 bases; bases outside gene matches: 15. This CDR3 is built from 16 residues. The CDR3 region is CASSSVMTGIGFEQFF. CDR3 DNA: TGTGCCAGCAGTTCCGTAATGACAGGGATAGGGTTTGAGCAGTTCTTC.

V and J are TRBV5-5 and TRBJ2-3, with TRBD1 identical over 7 bases. The germline gives CDR1 SGHKS, CDR2 YYEKEE (reference sequence). With 4 bases clipped from V and 0 bases from J, the junction kept 8 bases outside the gene matches. CDR3 length: 16 residues. As DNA, the CDR3 is TGTGCCAGCAGCCTCCGAGGGGACAGTAGCACAGATACGCAGTATTTT. This translates into CASSLRGDSSTDTQYF.

V is TRBV12-5 and J is TRBJ2-1, with TRBD2 matching 13 bases. There are 16 residues in the CDR3. The J segment lost 12 bases and the V segment lost 6 bases, leaving 14 bases of the junction unmatched. Germline values: CDR1 LGHNT, CDR2 FRNRAP. This chain's CDR3 is CASGLSTGTSGIRQFF. For the CDR3, the DNA is TGTGCTAGTGGATTATCTACCGGGACTAGCGGGATCAGGCAGTTCTTC.

This chain links TRBV19 with TRBJ2-7; 9 bases fit TRBD1. J lost 8 bases, V lost 6 bases, and 11 bases had no gene match. The CDR3 totals 14 residues. Per the germline V gene, CDR1 is LNHDA and CDR2 is SQIVND (reference sequence). DNA of the CDR3: TGTGCCAGTAGCACCGGGACAGGGAAGGTGCAGCAGTACTTC. This gives the protein CASSTGTGKVQQYF.

The rearrangement joins TRBV7-2 to TRBJ1-5; TRBD1 matches at 7 bases. Germline CDR1 reads SGHTA; CDR2 reads FQGNSA. The J segment lost 4 bases and the V segment lost 6 bases, leaving 9 bases of the junction unmatched. This CDR3 is built from 15 residues. This CDR3 reads CASSVGGQYNQPQHF. Here the CDR3 DNA reads TGTGCCAGCAGTGTAGGGGGCCAGTATAATCAGCCCCAGCATTTT.

This chain uses TRBV5-1 with TRBJ2-6; TRBD1 agrees at 7 bases. Trimming at V came to 0 bases and at J to 0 bases, leaving 6 bases not matched to a gene. This CDR3 is built from 18 residues. The germline V gene has CDR1 SGHRS and CDR2 YFSETQ. CDR3 coding DNA: TGCGCCAGCAGCTTGGATACAGGGGTCCACTCTGGGGCCAACGTCCTGACTTTC. Protein sequence: CASSLDTGVHSGANVLTF.

This clone was recorded only once. This sequence joins TRBV11-2 and TRBJ2-1, with 12 bases fitting TRBD2. The CDR3 is 19 amino acids. CDR1 and CDR2 from the germline V gene are SGHAT and FQNNGV. The V and J ends lost 1 base and 7 bases, in that order; junction bases with no gene match: 14. DNA of the CDR3: TGTGCCAGCAGCTTAGGGTCATTCTGGACTAGCGGGGAAACTAATGAGCAGTTCTTC. This translates into CASSLGSFWTSGETNEQFF.

This rearrangement joins TRBV5-4 to TRBJ1-2, with 9 nucleotides matching TRBD1. CDR1 and CDR2 (germline): SGHNT, YYREEE (reference sequence). The CDR3 contains 15 residues. Unmatched junction bases numbered 10, after V lost 0 bases and J lost 10 bases. The CDR3 nucleotides read TGTGCCAGCAGCTTGGCCGAGGGGACAGGGCATGCCTACACCTTC. Translation gives CASSLAEGTGHAYTF. The whole variable domain, remainder taken from reference TRBV5-4 and TRBJ1-2, is ETGVTQSPTHLIKTRGQQVTLRCSSQSGHNTVSWYQQALGQGPQFIFQYYREEENGRGNFPPRFSGLQFPNYSSELNVNALELDDSALYLCASSLAEGTGHAYTFGSGTRLTVV.

The chain carries TRBV7-8 and TRBJ1-2, with 11 bases aligning to TRBD1. CDR3 length equals 15 residues. The V gene end was trimmed by 5 bases and the J gene end by 2 bases; junction bases not matched to a gene: 4. In germline, CDR1 is SGHVS, CDR2 FQNEAQ. The CDR3 loop is CASSIWDRGNYGYTF. Here the CDR3 DNA reads TGTGCCAGCAGCATATGGGACAGGGGGAACTATGGCTACACCTTC.

This clone has just one count. V usage is TRBV7-6 and J usage is TRBJ2-5; 8 bases map to TRBD1. Losses at the gene ends were 4 bases for V and 0 bases for J; bases not matched to a gene: 10. CDR3 size: 17 residues. CDR1 SGHVS and CDR2 FNYEAQ come from the germline V gene. CDR3 amino acids: CASSSGTGVGYQETQYF. CDR3 sequence (DNA): TGTGCCAGCAGCTCCGGGACAGGCGTGGGGTACCAAGAGACCCAGTACTTC.

This clone has a single count. The chain has TRBV7-8 and TRBJ1-1; perhaps TRBD1 as D (5 bases). The CDR3 consists of 17 residues. Germline V gives CDR1 SGHVS, CDR2 FQNEAQ. The V end lost 5 bases, the J end lost 4 bases, and 23 bases lay between the germline ends. The CDR3 region has the DNA TGTGCCAGCAGCAACGCAGGGAGAGGGAGGCGGGGCACTGAAGCTTTCTTT. Translated: CASSNAGRGRRGTEAFF.

V is TRBV30 and J is TRBJ2-3; 7 nucleotides line up with TRBD2. Germline V gene data show CDR1 as GTSNPN and CDR2 as SVGIG (reference sequence). V lost 0 bases to trimming and J lost 3 bases; unmatched junction nucleotides: 9. This CDR3 spans 16 amino acids. In DNA, the CDR3 is TGTGCCTGGAGTGTACGTGAACTAGCGATAACAGATACGCAGTATTTT. This encodes CAWSVRELAITDTQYF.

A single count supports this clone. The V and J genes are TRBV5-4 and TRBJ2-5, with 9 bases aligning to TRBD1. The CDR3 extends over 15 amino acids. Germline lookup yields CDR1 SGHNT and CDR2 YYREEE (reference sequence). V lost 4 bases and J lost 5; bases outside the gene matches: 9. The CDR3 DNA follows: TGTGCCAGCAGCGGTAAGGACAGGGGCGATGAGACCCAGTACTTC. Protein product: CASSGKDRGDETQYF.

This chain connects TRBV10-2 to TRBJ2-1, with TRBD1 identical over 10 bases. The CDR3 extends over 16 amino acids. V was clipped by 6 bases and J by 8 bases; unmatched bases: 13. CDR1 WSHSY and CDR2 SAAADI come from the germline V gene. The CDR3: CASSDWTGGASDEQFF. CDR3 coding DNA: TGCGCCAGCAGCGACTGGACAGGGGGGGCCTCCGATGAGCAGTTCTTC.

This sequence joins TRBV5-1 and TRBJ2-1, with no clear D. Germline CDR1 is SGHRS and CDR2 is YFSETQ. CDR3 length: 14 residues. The V gene lost 0 bases and the J gene lost 6 bases, with 10 bases spanning the gap. CDR3 in amino acids: CASSLGPQANEQFF. In DNA, the CDR3 is TGCGCCAGCAGCTTGGGTCCCCAGGCCAATGAGCAGTTCTTC.

This clone showed up just once. CDR3 amino acids: CASSSPPGTRGSYEQYF. CDR3 in DNA: TGTGCCAGCAGCTCCCCACCCGGGACTAGGGGCTCCTACGAGCAGTACTTC. The V gene is TRBV5-4, the J gene TRBJ2-7; TRBD2 matches at 8 bases. Germline V gene sequence: CDR1 SGHNT, CDR2 YYREEE (reference sequence). The CDR3 has 17 residues. J was trimmed by 0 bases and V by 3 bases; bases with no gene match: 11.